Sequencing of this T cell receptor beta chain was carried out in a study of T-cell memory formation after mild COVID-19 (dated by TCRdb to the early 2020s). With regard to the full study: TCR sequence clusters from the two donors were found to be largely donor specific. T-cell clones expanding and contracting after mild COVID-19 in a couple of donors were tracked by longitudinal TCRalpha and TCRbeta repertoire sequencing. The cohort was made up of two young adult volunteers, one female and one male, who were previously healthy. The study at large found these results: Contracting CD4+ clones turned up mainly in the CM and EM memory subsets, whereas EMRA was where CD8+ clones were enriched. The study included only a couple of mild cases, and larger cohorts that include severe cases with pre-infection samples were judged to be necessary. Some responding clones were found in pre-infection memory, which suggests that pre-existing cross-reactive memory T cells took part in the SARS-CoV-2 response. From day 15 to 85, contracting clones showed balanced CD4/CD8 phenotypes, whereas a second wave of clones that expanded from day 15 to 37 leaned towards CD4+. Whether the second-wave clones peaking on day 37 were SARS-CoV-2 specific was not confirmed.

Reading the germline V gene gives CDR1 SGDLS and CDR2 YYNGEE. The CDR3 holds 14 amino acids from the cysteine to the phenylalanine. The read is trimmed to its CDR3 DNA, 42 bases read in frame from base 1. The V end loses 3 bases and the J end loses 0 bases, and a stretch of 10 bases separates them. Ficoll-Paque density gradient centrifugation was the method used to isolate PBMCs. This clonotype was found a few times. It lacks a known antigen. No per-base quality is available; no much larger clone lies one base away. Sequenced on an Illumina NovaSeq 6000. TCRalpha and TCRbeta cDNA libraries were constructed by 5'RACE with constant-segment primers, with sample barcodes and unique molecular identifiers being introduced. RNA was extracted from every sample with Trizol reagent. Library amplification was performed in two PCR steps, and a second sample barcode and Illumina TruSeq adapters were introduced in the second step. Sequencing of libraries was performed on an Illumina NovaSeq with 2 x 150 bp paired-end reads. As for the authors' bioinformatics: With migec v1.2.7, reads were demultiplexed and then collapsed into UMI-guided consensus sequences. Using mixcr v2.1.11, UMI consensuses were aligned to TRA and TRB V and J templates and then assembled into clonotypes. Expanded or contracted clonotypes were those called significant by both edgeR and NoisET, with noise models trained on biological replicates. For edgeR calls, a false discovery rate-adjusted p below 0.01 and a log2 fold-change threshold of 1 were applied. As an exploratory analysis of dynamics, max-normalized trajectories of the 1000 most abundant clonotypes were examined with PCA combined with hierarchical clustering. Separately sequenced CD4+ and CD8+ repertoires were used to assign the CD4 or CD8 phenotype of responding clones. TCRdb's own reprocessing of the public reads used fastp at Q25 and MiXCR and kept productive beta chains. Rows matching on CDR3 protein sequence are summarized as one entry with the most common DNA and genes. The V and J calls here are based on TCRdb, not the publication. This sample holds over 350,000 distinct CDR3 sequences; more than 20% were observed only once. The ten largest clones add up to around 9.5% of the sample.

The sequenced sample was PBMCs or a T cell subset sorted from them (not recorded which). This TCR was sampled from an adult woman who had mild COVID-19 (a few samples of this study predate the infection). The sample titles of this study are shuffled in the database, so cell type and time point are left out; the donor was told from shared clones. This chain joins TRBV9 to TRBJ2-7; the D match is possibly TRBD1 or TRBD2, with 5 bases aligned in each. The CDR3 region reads CASSGGGYSYEQYF. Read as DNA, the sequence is TGTGCCAGCAGCGGGGGCGGGTACTCCTACGAGCAGTACTTC.